This T cell receptor beta chain derives from a study of OX40 agonist ivuxolimab in advanced cancers. Regarding the complete study: Ivuxolimab, which targeted the costimulatory receptor OX40 (CD134), was an agonistic, fully human IgG2 monoclonal antibody. Peripheral TCRbeta sequencing was intended to test whether TCR sequence diversity was altered and clonal T-cell expansion was caused by ivuxolimab. Intravenous ivuxolimab was administered to patients every 2 weeks at six dose levels: 0.01, 0.1, 0.3, 1.5, 3 and 10 mg/kg. Partial responses occurred in three dose-escalation patients, of whom one had hepatocellular carcinoma and two had cutaneous melanoma. Prior anti-PD-1, anti-PD-L1 or anti-CTLA-4 therapy was permitted, and about two fifths of dose-escalation patients had received checkpoint inhibitors. In the dose-escalation cohort, around four fifths of patients were male, and the mean age was 60 years with a range of roughly 20 to 85. The paper describes the monotherapy dose-escalation part (N of about 54 patients) of the phase I trial of ivuxolimab. Among the approximately 50 dose-escalation patients, approximately 20 had hepatocellular carcinoma, roughly 15 melanoma, 9 renal cell carcinoma and 9 head and neck cancer. Results and caveats for the whole study, not just this receptor: At doses from 0.1 to 3.0 mg/kg, clonal expansion was seen in both CD4+ and CD8+ blood T cells between baseline and week 6. In the 0.1-3.0 mg/kg groups, partial responders had among the lowest normalized peripheral clonal expansion, particularly in CD8+ T cells. After ivuxolimab, expanded clones were on average more numerous among CD8+ T cells than among CD4+ T cells. Antigen specificity was not determined for the clonally expanded peripheral T cells. Low levels of normalized T-cell clonal expansion were also seen in some patients who did not respond.

The trial excluded patients who had a history of autoimmune disease or who were on systemic immunosuppression. In every dose cohort, peripheral blood was drawn for TCR sequencing at baseline, cycle 4 day 1, and cycle 7 day 1. Samples came from an open-label, multicenter, first-in-human phase I dose-escalation trial of ivuxolimab. Adults with locally advanced or metastatic melanoma, renal cell, hepatocellular, or head and neck squamous cell carcinoma were enrolled in the trial. CD4+ and CD8+ T cells were sorted separately from peripheral blood before TCR sequencing. For sequencing of the TCRbeta CDR3 region, genomic DNA was extracted from the sorted cells. The immunoSEQ Assay was used for sequencing of TCRbeta CDR3 regions. Sourced from immuneACCESS, this table was stored by TCRdb with only in-frame sequences that have V and J called. A share of the clones is absent; for the studies checked, an unresolved V gene accounts for under half, and the remainder has no known explanation. This sample lists more than 75,000 clones; 84% were detected once. Around 5.8% of the sample goes to the ten largest clones.

To note about this clone: This receptor's antigen is unknown. Per-base qualities were not stored, and no clone one base away is much larger.

The TCR was taken from an adult with an advanced solid tumor such as melanoma, head and neck, liver or kidney cancer. The sequencing used CD4+ or CD8+ T cells sorted from blood, collected in a trial of the OX40 agonist ivuxolimab.

The CDR3 amino acid sequence is: CASSVAGQGARSEKLFF. Here is the DNA: TGTGCCAGCAGCGTAGCTGGACAGGGGGCGCGAAGTGAAAAACTGTTTTTT. The sequence links TRBV9 to TRBJ1-4; 11 nucleotides in the junction match TRBD1. From V the trimming removes 0 bases and from J it removes 7 bases, while the gene matches leave 8 bases of the junction unaccounted for. Based on the germline V gene, the CDR1 and CDR2 sequences are SGDLS and YYNGEE. The CDR3 starts with the cysteine, ends with the phenylalanine, and has 17 residues. Of the read, only the CDR3 DNA is kept; its 51 bases are in frame from base 1.